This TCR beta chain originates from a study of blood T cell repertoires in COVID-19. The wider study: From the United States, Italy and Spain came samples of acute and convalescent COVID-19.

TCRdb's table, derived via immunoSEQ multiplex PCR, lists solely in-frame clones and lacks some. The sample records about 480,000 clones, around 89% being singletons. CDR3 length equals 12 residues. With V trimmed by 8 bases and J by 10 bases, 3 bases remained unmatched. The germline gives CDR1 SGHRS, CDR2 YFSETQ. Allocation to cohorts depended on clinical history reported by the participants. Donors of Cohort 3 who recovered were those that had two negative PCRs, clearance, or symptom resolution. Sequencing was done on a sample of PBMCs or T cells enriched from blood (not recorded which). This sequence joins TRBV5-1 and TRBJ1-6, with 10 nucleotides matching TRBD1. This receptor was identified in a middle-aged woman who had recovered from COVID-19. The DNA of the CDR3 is TGCGCCAGTGGGACAGGGGAATCACCCCTCCACTTT. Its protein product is CASGTGESPLHF.